This TCR beta chain emerged from a study of CD8 T cells in Susac syndrome. The CDR3 sequence is 14 residues long. Trimming stripped 5 bases from V and 0 bases from J, with 10 bases between. Per the germline V gene, CDR1 is SEHNR and CDR2 is FQNEAQ (reference sequence). Random hexamers were used to reverse transcribe 0.5 to 1 ug of RNA. Using its own MiXCR run on the immunoSEQ multiplex PCR reads, TCRdb lists one record per CDR3 protein. The sample gives some 120,000 distinct CDR3 sequences, about 90% of which show up once; approximately 0.11% is in the top ten. V gene TRBV7-9 combines with J gene TRBJ1-1; D is possibly TRBD1 (6 bases). Sequenced input: CD8+ T cells from PBMCs. This clonotype was sampled from a human donor in good health. DNA of the CDR3: TGTGCCAGCAGCCGGGGACAACTGAACACTGAAGCTTTCTTT. As protein: CASSRGQLNTEAFF.